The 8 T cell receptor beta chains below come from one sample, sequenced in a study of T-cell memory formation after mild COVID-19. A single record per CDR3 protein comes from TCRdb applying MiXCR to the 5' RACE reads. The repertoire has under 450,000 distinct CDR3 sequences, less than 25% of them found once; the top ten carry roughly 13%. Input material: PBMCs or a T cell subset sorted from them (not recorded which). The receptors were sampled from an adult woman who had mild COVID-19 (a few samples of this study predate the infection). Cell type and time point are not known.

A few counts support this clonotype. CDR3 in amino acids: CASSLMGRRAVNTEAFF. CDR3 sequence (DNA): TGTGCCAGCAGTTTAATGGGGAGAAGGGCTGTGAACACTGAAGCTTTCTTT. The chain combines TRBV12-3 or TRBV12-4 with TRBJ1-1; D is undetermined. Between the trimmed V and J ends, which lost 2 bases and 0 bases, there was a span of 16 bases. The CDR3 has 17 residues.

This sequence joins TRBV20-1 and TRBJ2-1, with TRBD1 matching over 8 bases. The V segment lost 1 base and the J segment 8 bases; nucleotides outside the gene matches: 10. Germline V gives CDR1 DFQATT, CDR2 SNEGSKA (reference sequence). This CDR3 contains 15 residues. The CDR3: CSARGGRQGWDEQFF. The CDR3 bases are TGCAGTGCTAGAGGGGGTCGACAGGGGTGGGATGAGCAGTTCTTC.

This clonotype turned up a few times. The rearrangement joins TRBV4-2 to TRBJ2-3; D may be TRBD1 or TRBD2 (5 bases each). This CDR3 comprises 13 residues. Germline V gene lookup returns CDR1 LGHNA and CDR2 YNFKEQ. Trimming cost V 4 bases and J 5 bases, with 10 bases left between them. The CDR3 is CASSRGKGDTQYF. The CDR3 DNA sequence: TGTGCCAGCAGCCGGGGGAAGGGAGATACGCAGTATTTT.

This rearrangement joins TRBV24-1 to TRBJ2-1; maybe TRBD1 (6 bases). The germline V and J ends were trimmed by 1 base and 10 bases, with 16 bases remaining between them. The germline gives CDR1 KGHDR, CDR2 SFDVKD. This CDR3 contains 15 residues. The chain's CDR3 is CATSDLTGPGGEQFF. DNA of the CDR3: TGTGCCACCAGTGATTTAACAGGGCCCGGCGGGGAGCAGTTCTTC.

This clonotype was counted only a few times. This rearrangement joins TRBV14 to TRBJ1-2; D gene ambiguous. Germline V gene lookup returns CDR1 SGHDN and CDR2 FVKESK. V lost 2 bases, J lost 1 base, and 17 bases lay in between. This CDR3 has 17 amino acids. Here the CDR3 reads CASSQLASADFNYGYTF. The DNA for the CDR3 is TGTGCCAGCAGCCAACTCGCCTCTGCGGACTTTAACTATGGCTACACCTTC.

For the CDR3, the DNA is TGTGCCAGCAGGCCCGGGGCGGGAGGGGATGGATTACAGTTCTTC. Protein: CASRPGAGGDGLQFF. V and J are TRBV9 and TRBJ2-1, with 9 bases aligning to TRBD2. The CDR3 is 15 residues long. The germline gives CDR1 SGDLS, CDR2 YYNGEE. The V and J ends lost 5 bases and 13 bases, in that order; junction bases with no gene match: 16.

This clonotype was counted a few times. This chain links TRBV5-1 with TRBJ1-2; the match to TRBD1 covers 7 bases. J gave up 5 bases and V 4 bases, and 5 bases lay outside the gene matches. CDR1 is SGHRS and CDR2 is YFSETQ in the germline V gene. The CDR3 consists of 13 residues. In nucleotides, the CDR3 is TGCGCCAGCAGCCCGACAGGGACTTATGGCTACACCTTC. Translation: CASSPTGTYGYTF.

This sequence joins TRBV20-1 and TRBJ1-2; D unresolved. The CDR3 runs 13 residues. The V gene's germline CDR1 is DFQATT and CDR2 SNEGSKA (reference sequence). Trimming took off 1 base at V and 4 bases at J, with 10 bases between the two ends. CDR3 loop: CSARVNGGYGYTF. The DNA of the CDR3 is TGCAGTGCTAGAGTGAATGGAGGCTATGGCTACACCTTC.